The T cell receptor (beta chain) described here comes from a study of immune evolution from preneoplasia to lung adenocarcinoma. Only in-frame clones appear in the TCRdb table, and some are missing; sequencing was by immunoSEQ multiplex PCR. This table has about 5,500 clones, around 74% appearing once. CDR1 and CDR2 (germline): MNHEY, SMNVEV (reference sequence). The CDR3 is 16 amino acids. V lost 4 bases, J lost 3 bases, and 13 bases lay in between. H&E slides confirmed each diagnosis, reviewed by two pathologists independently. Notes on this clone: Its specificity is not known.

General study results and limits: Top clone share appeared to fall from AAH through AIS, MIA, adenocarcinoma. Clonality was highest in normal lung, lower in later-stage lesions apparently.

Material for sequencing was FFPE adjacent normal lung tissue. This rearrangement joins TRBV27 to TRBJ1-6, with unresolved D. The clonotype originates from an older person with lung adenocarcinoma. CDR3 nucleotide sequence: TGTGCCAGCAGTTCGGACGCCACACTCTATAATTCACCCCTCCACTTT. Amino acids: CASSSDATLYNSPLHF.